Below are 29 T cell receptor beta chains sequenced from a single sample in a study of tumor-infiltrating lymphocytes in localized non-small cell lung cancer. The repertoire was sequenced with immunoSEQ multiplex PCR; TCRdb's copy has only in-frame clones and lacks some. The sample has 11,000 to 15,000 clones; less than 75% are singletons. Material for sequencing was uninvolved lung tissue not adjacent to the tumor. The receptors were sampled from a human donor with non-small cell lung cancer.

This clone was detected once. J is TRBJ1-1 and V is TRBV2; the D gene is possibly TRBD1 (6 bases). Germline CDR1 and CDR2: SNHLY and FYNNEI. The V and J ends lost 3 bases and 5 bases respectively, with 10 bases between them. The CDR3 is 13 amino acids. DNA of the CDR3: TGTGCCAGCAGTGAGGGGGCACGGACTGAAGCTTTCTTT. Residues: CASSEGARTEAFF. Using reference TRBV2 and TRBJ1-1 for the parts outside the CDR3, the full variable domain is EPEVTQTPSHQVTQMGQEVILRCVPISNHLYFYWYRQILGQKVEFLVSFYNNEISEKSEIFDDQFSVERPDGSNFTLKIRSTKLEDSAMYFCASSEGARTEAFFGQGTRLTVV.

This clone was detected only a few times. The gene calls are TRBV29-1 and TRBJ1-1, with 10 bases matching TRBD1. V dropped 6 bases and J dropped 1; count of bases not matched to a gene: 5. This CDR3 spans 14 amino acids. Germline lookup yields CDR1 SQVTM and CDR2 ANQGSEA. The CDR3 reads CSVQTGGGNTEAFF. In nucleotides, the CDR3 is TGCAGCGTCCAGACAGGGGGCGGGAACACTGAAGCTTTCTTT.

V is TRBV29-1 and J is TRBJ2-5; D tentatively reads TRBD1 or TRBD2 (5 bases each). Trimming removed 4 bases at V and 5 bases at J, with 17 bases between. This CDR3 has 14 amino acids. CDR1 is SQVTM, CDR2 ANQGSEA, per germline. The DNA of the CDR3 is TGCAGCGTTGTCCAGGGCATCCGGGGCGAGACCCAGTACTTC. Its translation: CSVVQGIRGETQYF. The full variable domain, with the rest looked up from reference TRBV29-1 and TRBJ2-5, is SAVISQKPSRDICQRGTSLTIQCQVDSQVTMMFWYRQQPGQSLTLIATANQGSEATYESGFVIDKFPISRPNLTFSTLTVSNMSPEDSSIYLCSVVQGIRGETQYFGPGTRLLVL.

The CDR3 DNA reads as TGTGCCAGCAGTCTAGCCCGGACAGAGCCAGAAGCTTTCTTT. It is translated as CASSLARTEPEAFF. V and J are TRBV6-6 and TRBJ1-1; weak D call: TRBD1 (6 bases). This CDR3 contains 14 residues. V shed 5 bases and J shed 8 bases, with 18 bases lying between them. Germline V gene sequence: CDR1 MNHNY, CDR2 SVGAGI (reference sequence).

This clone was counted only a few times. The rearrangement joins TRBV6-4 to TRBJ2-7, with D uncertain. The CDR3 length is 14 residues. The V end was cut by 3 bases, the J end by 0 bases, with 9 bases between. CDR1 is MRHNA and CDR2 is SNTAGT in the germline V gene. The CDR3 reads CASSDDLSSYEQYF. The CDR3 nucleotides read TGTGCCAGCAGTGATGATTTAAGCTCCTACGAGCAGTACTTC.

V and J are TRBV19 and TRBJ1-1; D not resolved. Germline-derived CDR1 and CDR2 are LNHDA and SQIVND (reference sequence). Trimming stripped 5 bases from V and 4 bases from J, with 11 bases between. The CDR3 has 13 amino acids. CDR3 loop: CASSAVSGTEAFF. The CDR3, as DNA: TGTGCCAGTAGTGCCGTCTCTGGCACTGAAGCTTTCTTT.

This clone was recorded once. This chain links TRBV20-1 with TRBJ1-4, with D possibly being TRBD1 (5 bases). Germline V lookup: CDR1 DFQATT, CDR2 SNEGSKA (reference sequence). Trimming removed 6 bases from V and 6 bases from J, with 8 bases in between. This CDR3 has 11 amino acids. The CDR3 region has the DNA TGCAGTGCAGAAGGGGATGAAAAACTGTTTTTT. It specifies CSAEGDEKLFF.

The chain uses TRBV2 and TRBJ2-3, with D unresolved. CDR3 size: 12 residues. From germline, CDR1 is SNHLY and CDR2 FYNNEI. V gave up 7 bases and J gave up 2 bases, with 7 bases separating them. The CDR3 loop reads CASTRATDTQYF. The CDR3 bases are TGTGCCAGCACAAGGGCCACAGATACGCAGTATTTT.

A single count supports this clone. The rearrangement links TRBV19 to TRBJ1-5, with D possibly being TRBD1 (6 bases). V lost 6 bases and J lost 4, with 13 bases in between. The V gene's germline CDR1 is LNHDA and CDR2 SQIVND (reference sequence). CDR3 length: 14 residues. CDR3 nucleotide sequence: TGTGCCAGTAGGCGACAGGTTTTTAATCAGCCCCAGCATTTT. As protein: CASRRQVFNQPQHF.

This CDR3 reads CAWSKQRPEAFF. The DNA for the CDR3 is TGTGCCTGGAGTAAACAGCGCCCTGAAGCTTTCTTT. This rearrangement joins TRBV30 to TRBJ1-1, with D unresolved. CDR3 size: 12 residues. The V end lost 2 bases, the J end lost 6 bases, and 10 bases lay between the germline ends. CDR1 is GTSNPN and CDR2 is SVGIG in the germline V gene (reference sequence).

The V call is TRBV7-6, the J call TRBJ2-3; D is perhaps TRBD2 (5 bases). Germline-derived CDR1 and CDR2 are SGHVS and FNYEAQ. The CDR3 totals 15 residues. Trimming took off 1 base at V and 0 bases at J, with 8 bases between the two ends. The DNA for the CDR3 is TGTGCCAGCAGCTTAGATCCGGGGAGCACAGATACGCAGTATTTT. The encoded protein is CASSLDPGSTDTQYF.

J is TRBJ1-2 and V is TRBV30, with D tentatively TRBD1 (6 bases). Looked up from germline, CDR1 is GTSNPN and CDR2 is SVGIG (reference sequence). V was pared by 1 base and J by 0 bases, with 9 bases between. CDR3 length: 14 residues. The CDR3 nucleotides are TGTGCCTGGAGTGCGGACAGAGCTAACTATGGCTACACCTTC. This encodes CAWSADRANYGYTF.

The chain employs TRBV5-1 and TRBJ1-2; no firm D call. This CDR3 comprises 18 residues. CDR1 SGHRS and CDR2 YFSETQ come from the germline V gene. Trimming left V 4 bases short and J 1 base short, with 23 bases between. The chain's CDR3 is CASSPSHSWGVGNYGYTF. The CDR3 DNA sequence: TGCGCCAGCAGCCCATCGCACTCCTGGGGAGTAGGTAACTATGGCTACACCTTC.

This clone was detected a few times. The chain combines TRBV18 with TRBJ2-3; D may be TRBD1 (6 bases). Germline CDR1 KGHSH, CDR2 LQKENI. Between the trimmed V and J ends, which lost 4 bases and 6 bases, there was a span of 14 bases. This CDR3 spans 14 amino acids. For the CDR3, the DNA is TGTGCCAGCTCACAGTACCGGGACACTGATACGCAGTATTTT. As protein: CASSQYRDTDTQYF.

A few counts support this clone. The V call is TRBV2, the J call TRBJ1-2; D call uncertain. V shed 8 bases and J shed 4 bases, with 8 bases lying between them. Germline values: CDR1 SNHLY, CDR2 FYNNEI. The length of the CDR3 is 11 residues. In nucleotides, the CDR3 is TGTGCCAGCCTCTTGGGCTATGGCTACACCTTC. Protein product: CASLLGYGYTF.

This chain joins TRBV19 and TRBJ1-5, with D tentatively TRBD1 (6 bases). The CDR3 has 19 amino acids. Germline values: CDR1 LNHDA, CDR2 SQIVND (reference sequence). Trimming removed 6 bases at V and 3 bases at J, with 27 bases between. For the CDR3, the DNA is TGTGCCAGTAGATGGGTGGGGGACATCCGTAGGAGTGTCAATCAGCCCCAGCATTTT. Amino acid sequence: CASRWVGDIRRSVNQPQHF.

The chain joins TRBV5-8 to TRBJ2-2; D might be TRBD1 (5 bases). The CDR3 runs to 15 residues. Per germline, CDR1 SGHTS and CDR2 YDEGEE. Trimming left V 5 bases short and J 6 bases short, with 17 bases between. CDR3 loop: CASSPGIRAAGELFF. DNA for the CDR3: TGTGCCAGCAGTCCAGGGATTCGGGCCGCCGGGGAGCTGTTTTTT.

The table lists this clone with a few counts. The V gene is TRBV2, the J gene TRBJ1-4; no clear D gene. Between the trimmed V and J ends, which lost 6 bases and 6 bases, there was a span of 11 bases. CDR3 length: 13 residues. CDR1 is SNHLY and CDR2 is FYNNEI in the germline V gene. The CDR3 DNA reads as TGTGCCAGCAGGGCTCAACTGGATGAAAAACTGTTTTTT. The encoded protein is CASRAQLDEKLFF.

The J gene is TRBJ2-3, the V gene TRBV6-4; no reliable D call. CDR1 MRHNA and CDR2 SNTAGT come from the germline V gene. This CDR3 region has 15 residues. V was shortened by 4 bases and J by 1 base, with 12 bases between the two germline ends. CDR3 sequence (DNA): TGTGCCAGCAGTGTGACGGGCGGTGGCACAGATACGCAGTATTTT. This translates into CASSVTGGGTDTQYF.

In its sample, this clone ranks as medium-sized. The chain couples TRBV5-1 to TRBJ2-2, with unresolved D. The CDR3 loop spans 13 amino acids. Trimming removed 1 base at V and 4 bases at J, with 5 bases between. Germline V gene lookup returns CDR1 SGHRS and CDR2 YFSETQ. The CDR3 here is CASSLRSTGELFF. The CDR3 DNA sequence: TGCGCCAGCAGCTTGAGGAGCACCGGGGAGCTGTTTTTT.

The chain couples TRBV30 to TRBJ1-6; D is possibly TRBD1 (5 bases). The CDR3 contains 15 residues. The germline V gene has CDR1 GTSNPN and CDR2 SVGIG (reference sequence). V was pared by 2 bases and J by 6 bases, with 14 bases between. For the CDR3, the DNA is TGTGCCTGGAGTCGAGGGGCGATGGGTAATTCACCCCTCCACTTT. Its translation is CAWSRGAMGNSPLHF.

The chain combines TRBV6-5 with TRBJ1-5, with D possibly matching TRBD1 (5 bases). Looked up from germline, CDR1 is MNHEY and CDR2 is SVGAGI. This CDR3 is 14 amino acids long. Trimming took off 2 bases at V and 4 bases at J, with 9 bases between the two ends. CDR3 nucleotide sequence: TGTGCCAGCAGTTACAGGGGAGTTAATCAGCCCCAGCATTTT. It is translated as CASSYRGVNQPQHF.

This rearrangement joins TRBV6-4 to TRBJ2-7, with a possible D match to TRBD2 (6 bases). The V gene's germline CDR1 is MRHNA and CDR2 SNTAGT. V was pared by 9 bases and J by 2 bases, with 14 bases between. The CDR3 spans 13 residues. The CDR3 nucleotides read TGTGCCAGTCCGGGACTCCATGCCTACGAGCAGTACTTC. Encoded protein: CASPGLHAYEQYF.

This clone showed up just a few times. The rearrangement links TRBV5-1 to TRBJ2-3, with D perhaps matching TRBD1 (6 bases). CDR1 SGHRS and CDR2 YFSETQ come from the germline V gene. V dropped 4 bases and J dropped 7 bases, with 16 bases sitting between them. CDR3 length equals 14 residues. CDR3 loop: CASSEGRGGNTQYF. The CDR3 DNA reads TGCGCCAGCAGCGAGGGCAGAGGGGGAAATACGCAGTATTTT.

This clone occurred once. The rearrangement joins TRBV6-1 to TRBJ1-1, with 8 positions matching TRBD1. The J segment lost 5 bases and the V segment lost 5 bases, leaving 7 bases of the junction unmatched. The CDR3 is made up of 14 amino acids. Germline V gene lookup returns CDR1 MNHNS and CDR2 SASEGT. CDR3: CASSPRTGWTEAFF. The CDR3 DNA follows: TGTGCCAGCAGTCCCCGGACAGGGTGGACTGAAGCTTTCTTT.

The count of this clone is one. V is TRBV5-8 and J is TRBJ2-2; 7 bases match TRBD1. The CDR3 is 14 residues long. From germline, CDR1 is SGHTS and CDR2 YDEGEE. The trim removed 3 bases at V and 4 bases at J, leaving 3 bases unmatched. DNA for the CDR3: TGTGCCAGCAGCTCCTACAGGGGCACCGGGGAGCTGTTTTTT. The encoded protein is CASSSYRGTGELFF.

This chain links TRBV7-2 with TRBJ1-1; D ambiguous. This CDR3 region has 15 residues. Germline-derived CDR1 and CDR2 are SGHTA and FQGNSA. V lost 7 bases, J lost 2 bases, and 17 bases lay in between. CDR3: CASTPKQRINTEAFF. The CDR3 DNA follows: TGTGCCAGCACCCCGAAACAGAGAATAAACACTGAAGCTTTCTTT.

The chain recombines TRBV19 with TRBJ2-7, with 10 bases matching TRBD1. The germline CDR1 and CDR2 sequences are LNHDA and SQIVND (reference sequence). After removal of 9 bases from V and 2 bases from J, the junction contained 13 bases not matched to a gene. The CDR3 totals 16 residues. The chain's CDR3 is CASRDRGSTLPYEQYF. The DNA of the CDR3 is TGTGCCAGCCGGGACAGGGGCTCCACTTTACCCTACGAGCAGTACTTC.

The chain links TRBV19 to TRBJ1-2; 9 bases map to TRBD1. Germline V gene sequence: CDR1 LNHDA, CDR2 SQIVND (reference sequence). Trimming took 1 base from V and 4 from J; bases not matched to a gene: 4. The CDR3 covers 15 residues. CDR3 in DNA: TGTGCCAGTAGTATAGGGGACAGGGCTTCCTATGGCTACACCTTC. Protein sequence: CASSIGDRASYGYTF.